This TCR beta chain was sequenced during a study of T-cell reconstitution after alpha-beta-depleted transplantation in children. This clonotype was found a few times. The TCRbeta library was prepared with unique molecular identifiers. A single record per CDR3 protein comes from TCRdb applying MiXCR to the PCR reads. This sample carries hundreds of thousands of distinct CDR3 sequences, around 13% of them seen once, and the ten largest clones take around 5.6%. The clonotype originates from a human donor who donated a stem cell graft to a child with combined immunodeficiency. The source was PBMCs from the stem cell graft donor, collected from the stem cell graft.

In nucleotides, the CDR3 is TGTGCCAGCAGCTTGGTCAGGGGGCGTCCCAAAATCACTGAAGCTTTCTTT. It yields the protein CASSLVRGRPKITEAFF. The chain carries TRBV5-8 and TRBJ1-1; 8 bases line up with TRBD1. Germline CDR1 SGHTS, CDR2 YDEGEE. This CDR3 is built from 17 residues. Unmatched junction bases numbered 11, after V lost 0 bases and J lost 4 bases.